These 25 T cell receptor beta chains came from one sample sequenced in a study of blood T cell repertoires in COVID-19. The protocol was immunoSEQ multiplex PCR, while the TCRdb copy is restricted to in-frame clones and leaves out a portion. This table has around 250,000 clones, just over 85% appearing once. Sequencing used peripheral blood. These TCRs come from a woman aged 25 to 39 with active or convalescent COVID-19.

V is TRBV2 and J is TRBJ2-3, with D unclear. Trimming pared 7 bases from V and 3 bases from J, leaving 11 bases between. The germline V gene has CDR1 SNHLY and CDR2 FYNNEI. This CDR3 contains 13 residues. The CDR3 is CASNQEATDTQYF. The CDR3 DNA is TGTGCCAGCAACCAGGAAGCAACAGATACGCAGTATTTT.

The CDR3 loop is CASSLRMGGPQHF. CDR3 nucleotide sequence: TGTGCCAGCAGCTTGAGGATGGGGGGGCCCCAGCATTTT. V is TRBV5-6 and J is TRBJ1-5; D perhaps matches TRBD1 (5 bases). Germline lookup yields CDR1 SGHDT and CDR2 YYEEEE. Trimming took off 1 base at V and 9 bases at J, with 11 bases between the two ends. The CDR3 sequence is 13 residues long.

This clone appeared a single time. This chain links TRBV30 with TRBJ1-1, with 8 bases aligning to TRBD1. Germline-derived CDR1 and CDR2 are GTSNPN and SVGIG (reference sequence). The CDR3 is made up of 17 amino acids. J lost 0 bases, V lost 1 base, and 10 bases had no gene match. The CDR3 loop is CAWSDSGGERMNTEAFF. CDR3 in DNA: TGTGCCTGGAGTGATTCAGGGGGCGAGAGGATGAACACTGAAGCTTTCTTT. Using reference TRBV30 and TRBJ1-1 for the parts outside the CDR3, the full variable domain is SQTIHQWPATLVQPVGSPLSLECTVEGTSNPNLYWYRQAAGRGLQLLFYSVGIGQISSEVPQNLSASRPQDRQFILSSKKLLLSDSGFYLCAWSDSGGERMNTEAFFGQGTRLTVV.

The chain uses TRBV28 and TRBJ1-5, with a weak D call TRBD1 (5 bases). This CDR3 has 17 residues. V gave up 3 bases and J gave up 5 bases, with 20 bases separating them. CDR1 is MDHEN and CDR2 is SYDVKM in the germline V gene. The CDR3 coding sequence is TGTGCCAGCAGTTTTTGGGGCGGCAATTCGGACGATCAGCCCCAGCATTTT. Amino acid sequence: CASSFWGGNSDDQPQHF.

This clone appeared a single time. The chain carries TRBV6-5 and TRBJ2-3; D may be TRBD2 (6 bases). The CDR3 totals 12 residues. Trimming left V 8 bases short and J 14 bases short, with 20 bases between. In germline, CDR1 is MNHEY, CDR2 SVGAGI. CDR3 residues: CASRLSSANLYF. DNA for the CDR3: TGTGCCAGCCGCCTCTCTAGCGCTAATCTGTATTTT.

This sequence joins TRBV2 and TRBJ2-1, with 7 bases matching TRBD2. Trimming cost V 6 bases and J 9 bases; bases outside gene matches: 14. Germline V gene lookup returns CDR1 SNHLY and CDR2 FYNNEI. CDR3 length: 15 residues. The chain's CDR3 is CASRLTSALGGEQFF. CDR3 in DNA: TGTGCCAGCAGGCTAACTAGCGCGTTGGGTGGTGAGCAGTTCTTC.

The rearrangement uses TRBV7-9 and TRBJ2-7; the match to TRBD2 covers 9 bases. Germline-derived CDR1 and CDR2 are SEHNR and FQNEAQ (reference sequence). V was pared by 3 bases and J by 0 bases, with 9 bases of the junction left unmatched. The CDR3 sequence is 17 residues long. The CDR3 loop is CASSLGSGGLSSYEQYF. The DNA of the CDR3 is TGTGCCAGCAGCTTGGGTAGCGGGGGCCTTAGCTCCTACGAGCAGTACTTC.

At least ten counts were recorded for this clone. V and J are TRBV5-4 and TRBJ2-2; possible D gene TRBD2, 5 bases. The CDR3 consists of 12 residues. Per the germline V gene, CDR1 is SGHNT and CDR2 is YYREEE (reference sequence). Trimming pared 5 bases from V and 7 bases from J, leaving 9 bases between. This CDR3 is CASSSGDGELFF. The CDR3, as DNA: TGTGCCAGCAGTTCCGGGGACGGGGAGCTGTTTTTT.

This clone was seen more than once but under ten times. This chain's CDR3 is CASSIGGHSGNTIYF. The CDR3 region has the DNA TGTGCCAGCAGCATAGGAGGACATTCTGGAAACACCATATATTTT. The chain couples TRBV9 to TRBJ1-3, with D possibly matching TRBD1 (5 bases). Germline-derived CDR1 and CDR2 are SGDLS and YYNGEE. This CDR3 has 15 residues. V was trimmed by 4 bases and J by 1 base, leaving 12 bases between them.

This clone was seen a few times. The CDR3 nucleotides read TGTGCCATCAGTGAGTGGGGACAGGGGGCGGACACTGAAGCTTTCTTT. Its protein is CAISEWGQGADTEAFF. The rearrangement joins TRBV10-3 to TRBJ1-1; TRBD1 agrees at 12 bases. The CDR3 spans 16 residues. Germline trimming cut 1 base from V and 3 bases from J; bases unmatched to any gene: 3. CDR1 and CDR2 (germline): ENHRY, SYGVKD.

The chain is built from TRBV5-1 and TRBJ2-7, with D possibly TRBD1 on 6 matching bases. Germline loops: CDR1 SGHRS, CDR2 YFSETQ. V lost 3 bases to trimming and J lost 0 bases, with 19 bases between them. This CDR3 has 17 amino acids. CDR3 nucleotide sequence: TGCGCCAGCAGCTCGAACCCCCCCGGGACACCCTCCTACGAGCAGTACTTC. The encoded protein is CASSSNPPGTPSYEQYF.

The V and J genes are TRBV5-1 and TRBJ1-6; TRBD1 might be the D (6 bases). Trimming removed 4 bases at V and 7 bases at J, with 15 bases between. This CDR3 comprises 15 residues. Germline V lookup: CDR1 SGHRS, CDR2 YFSETQ. The chain's CDR3 is CASSQQGTINSPLHF. The CDR3 DNA reads as TGCGCCAGCAGCCAACAGGGTACAATAAATTCACCCCTCCACTTT.

This rearrangement joins TRBV5-6 to TRBJ1-2, with D possibly matching TRBD1 (5 bases). This CDR3 has 13 residues. V lost 4 bases and J 6 bases, leaving 13 bases between the germline ends. Germline CDR1 is SGHDT and CDR2 is YYEEEE. The CDR3 bases are TGTGCCAGCAGCCCCCGGGGGATCGATGGCTACACCTTC. It translates to CASSPRGIDGYTF.

V gene TRBV9 combines with J gene TRBJ2-5, with 7 bases lining up with TRBD1. CDR1 is SGDLS and CDR2 is YYNGEE in the germline V gene. The CDR3 runs to 14 residues. After removal of 1 base from V and 5 bases from J, the junction contained 5 bases not matched to a gene. The DNA for the CDR3 is TGTGCCAGCAGCGTAAGGGGGCGCGGGGAGACCCAGTACTTC. It translates to CASSVRGRGETQYF.

V usage is TRBV5-6 and J usage is TRBJ2-5, with 9 positions matching TRBD2. The CDR3 has 15 amino acids. CDR1 is SGHDT and CDR2 is YYEEEE in the germline V gene. After removal of 6 bases from V and 0 bases from J, the junction contained 6 bases not matched to a gene. CDR3 sequence (DNA): TGTGCCAGCATATCTAGCGGGGCGTACCAAGAGACCCAGTACTTC. Translated, it gives CASISSGAYQETQYF.

The chain recombines TRBV30 with TRBJ2-7; maybe TRBD1 (6 bases). Between the trimmed V and J ends, which lost 2 bases and 4 bases, there was a span of 9 bases. The V gene's germline CDR1 is GTSNPN and CDR2 SVGIG (reference sequence). The CDR3 contains 12 residues. Written as DNA, the CDR3 is TGTGCCTGGAGTTTAACAGGGTACGAGCAGTACTTC. Translating it yields CAWSLTGYEQYF.

With regard to this clone: Other DNA sequences in the sample encode the same CDR3. This chain links TRBV7-9 with TRBJ2-5, with D possibly being TRBD2 (5 bases). Trimming left V 2 bases short and J 5 bases short, with 9 bases between. CDR1 is SEHNR, CDR2 FQNEAQ, per germline (reference sequence). CDR3 size: 13 residues. CDR3 region: CASSLSGEETQYF. Here the CDR3 DNA reads TGTGCCAGCAGCTTATCCGGGGAGGAGACCCAGTACTTC.

This clone was seen only once. The chain is built from TRBV28 and TRBJ1-2, with TRBD1 matching over 9 bases. The ends lost 6 bases at V and 2 bases at J; junction bases unmatched: 4. CDR1 is MDHEN and CDR2 is SYDVKM in the germline V gene. The CDR3 has 14 residues. CDR3 in DNA: TGTGCCAGCAGCCCCGGGACAGGGAACTATGGCTACACCTTC. Encoded protein: CASSPGTGNYGYTF.

The rearrangement joins TRBV27 to TRBJ2-1, with 13 nucleotides matching TRBD2. The V gene's germline CDR1 is MNHEY and CDR2 SMNVEV (reference sequence). V shed 4 bases and J 3 bases; nucleotides not matched to a gene: 6. The length of the CDR3 is 17 residues. The CDR3 bases are TGTGCCAGCAGTTCTGGACTAGCGGGGGCCCTCTACAATGAGCAGTTCTTC. Amino acids: CASSSGLAGALYNEQFF.

Of note for this clone: The identical CDR3 is also encoded by other nucleotide sequences in the sample. The chain joins TRBV18 to TRBJ1-3; D ambiguous. The CDR3 runs 13 residues. Trimming pared 6 bases from V and 1 base from J, leaving 7 bases between. Germline assignment: CDR1 KGHSH and CDR2 LQKENI. In DNA form, the CDR3 reads TGTGCCAGCTCCCCTTCGTCTGGAAACACCATATATTTT. Its translation is CASSPSSGNTIYF.

This chain uses TRBV5-8 with TRBJ2-5, with 11 bases lining up with TRBD2. Unmatched junction bases numbered 7, after V lost 5 bases and J lost 1 base. The length of the CDR3 is 16 residues. In germline, CDR1 is SGHTS, CDR2 YDEGEE. The CDR3 region has the DNA TGTGCCAGCAGTCGTGGACTAGCGGGTGCCCAAGAGACCCAGTACTTC. Translation: CASSRGLAGAQETQYF.

V usage is TRBV24-1 and J usage is TRBJ1-2; a possible D gene is TRBD1 (5 bases). With 3 bases removed from V and 12 bases from J, the gap between germline ends came to 22 bases. The CDR3 spans 15 residues. Looked up from germline, CDR1 is KGHDR and CDR2 is SFDVKD. CDR3 sequence reads: CATSDTTAGPHVDTF. The CDR3 DNA follows: TGTGCCACCAGTGATACAACGGCGGGGCCCCACGTGGACACCTTC.

The chain employs TRBV4-3 and TRBJ1-2, with unresolved D. Trimming stripped 0 bases from V and 7 bases from J, with 9 bases between. The CDR3 runs to 13 residues. Germline assignment: CDR1 LGHNA and CDR2 YSLEER. The CDR3 DNA is TGCGCCAGCAGCCAAGATACCGCGGGTGGCTACACCTTC. It yields the protein CASSQDTAGGYTF.

The chain employs TRBV28 and TRBJ1-5; TRBD1 is a possible D gene (6 bases). With 7 bases removed from V and 0 bases from J, the gap between germline ends came to 16 bases. CDR3 length: 16 amino acids. Per the germline V gene, CDR1 is MDHEN and CDR2 is SYDVKM. The CDR3 here is CASNGGARYSNQPQHF. The CDR3 DNA reads TGTGCCAGCAATGGGGGGGCCCGTTATAGCAATCAGCCCCAGCATTTT.

The genes are TRBV7-9 and TRBJ2-2; D is perhaps TRBD1 (5 bases). The V end lost 1 base, the J end lost 7 bases, and 7 bases lay between the germline ends. The CDR3 sequence is 13 residues long. Germline CDR1 is SEHNR and CDR2 is FQNEAQ (reference sequence). In DNA form, the CDR3 reads TGTGCCAGCAGCTTAGGACAGAGCGGGGAGCTGTTTTTT. Protein: CASSLGQSGELFF.